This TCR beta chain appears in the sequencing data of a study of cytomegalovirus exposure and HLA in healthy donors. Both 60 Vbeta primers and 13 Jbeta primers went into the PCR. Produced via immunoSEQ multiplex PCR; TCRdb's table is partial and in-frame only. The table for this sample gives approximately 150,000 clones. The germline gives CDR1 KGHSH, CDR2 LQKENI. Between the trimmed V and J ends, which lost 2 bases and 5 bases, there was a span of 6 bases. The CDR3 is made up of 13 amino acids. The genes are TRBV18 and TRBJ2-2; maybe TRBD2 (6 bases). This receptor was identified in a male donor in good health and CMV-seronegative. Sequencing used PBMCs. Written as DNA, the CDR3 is TGTGCCAGCTCACCAGGGAGGACCGGGGAGCTGTTTTTT. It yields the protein CASSPGRTGELFF.